This T cell receptor (beta chain) was captured by sequencing in a study of blood T cell repertoires in COVID-19. Study at large: Both acute and convalescent COVID-19 samples were obtained from the United States, Italy and Spain. Sample material is recorded as cDNA or gDNA derived from T cells, B-cell-depleted T cells, or PBMCs.

The CDR3 has 15 amino acids. V lost 4 bases and J 3 bases, leaving 15 bases between the germline ends. In germline, CDR1 is MDHEN, CDR2 SYDVKM. In the original analysis: Amplification of reference gene primers was used by the study to estimate nucleated cell counts. TCRdb's copy holds only in-frame clones and misses some; the assay was immunoSEQ multiplex PCR. That table furnishes V, J and clone size, whereas the DNA furnished D and trimming. In the table there are 200,000 to 250,000 clones, 88% of which are singletons. The chain couples TRBV28 to TRBJ1-1, with D possibly matching TRBD1 (6 bases). The receptor was isolated from a young man with active or convalescent COVID-19. Sequencing was carried out using peripheral blood. DNA of the CDR3: TGTGCCAGCAGTTCGGACAGAACCCTTCACACTGAAGCTTTCTTT. It codes for CASSSDRTLHTEAFF.